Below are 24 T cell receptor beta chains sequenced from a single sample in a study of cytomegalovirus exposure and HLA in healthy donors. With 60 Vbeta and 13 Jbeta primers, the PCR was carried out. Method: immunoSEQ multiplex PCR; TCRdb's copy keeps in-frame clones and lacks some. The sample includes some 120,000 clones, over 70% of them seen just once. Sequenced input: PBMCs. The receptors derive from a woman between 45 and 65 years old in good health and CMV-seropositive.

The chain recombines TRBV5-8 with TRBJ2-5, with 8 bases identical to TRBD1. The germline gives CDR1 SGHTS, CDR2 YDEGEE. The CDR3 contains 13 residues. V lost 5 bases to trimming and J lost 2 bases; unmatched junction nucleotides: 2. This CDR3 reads CASRHRGQETQYF. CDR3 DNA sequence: TGTGCCAGCAGGCACAGGGGGCAAGAGACCCAGTACTTC. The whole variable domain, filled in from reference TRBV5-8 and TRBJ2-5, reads EAGVTQSPTHLIKTRGQQATLRCSPISGHTSVYWYQQALGLGLQFLLWYDEGEERNRGNFPPRFSGRQFPNYSSELNVNALELEDSALYLCASRHRGQETQYFGPGTRLLVL.

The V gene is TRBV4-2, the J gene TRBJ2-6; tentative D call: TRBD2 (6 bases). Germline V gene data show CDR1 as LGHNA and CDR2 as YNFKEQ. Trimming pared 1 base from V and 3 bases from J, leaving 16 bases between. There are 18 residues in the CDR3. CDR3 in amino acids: CASSQVYSGEGGANVLTF. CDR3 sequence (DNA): TGTGCCAGCAGCCAAGTATACTCGGGGGAAGGTGGGGCCAACGTCCTGACTTTC.

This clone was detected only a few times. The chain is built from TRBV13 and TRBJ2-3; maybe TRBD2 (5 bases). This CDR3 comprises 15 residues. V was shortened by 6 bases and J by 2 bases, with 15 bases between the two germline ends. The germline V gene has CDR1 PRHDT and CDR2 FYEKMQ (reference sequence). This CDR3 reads CASSCEEDPTDTQYF. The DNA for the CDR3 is TGTGCCAGCAGTTGTGAGGAGGACCCCACAGATACGCAGTATTTT.

CDR3 in amino acids: CASRPLTGGRYGYTF. CDR3 DNA: TGTGCCAGCAGGCCGCTGACAGGGGGACGGTATGGCTACACCTTC. This chain links TRBV6-1 with TRBJ1-2; 9 bases align to TRBD1. The CDR3 has 15 amino acids. V was pared by 6 bases and J by 5 bases, with 10 bases of the junction left unmatched. Germline V CDR1 and CDR2: MNHNS, SASEGT.

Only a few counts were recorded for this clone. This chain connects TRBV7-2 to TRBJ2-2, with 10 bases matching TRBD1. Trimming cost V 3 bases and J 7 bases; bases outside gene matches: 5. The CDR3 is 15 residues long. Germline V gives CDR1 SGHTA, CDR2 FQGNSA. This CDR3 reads CASSFRQGAGGELFF. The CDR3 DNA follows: TGTGCCAGCAGCTTTCGACAGGGGGCTGGCGGGGAGCTGTTTTTT.

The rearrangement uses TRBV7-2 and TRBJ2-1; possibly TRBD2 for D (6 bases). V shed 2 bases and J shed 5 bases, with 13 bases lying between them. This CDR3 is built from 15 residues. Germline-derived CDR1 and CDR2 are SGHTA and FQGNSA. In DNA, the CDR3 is TGTGCCAGCAGCTTATCACCGGGACTGCACAATGAGCAGTTCTTC. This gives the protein CASSLSPGLHNEQFF.

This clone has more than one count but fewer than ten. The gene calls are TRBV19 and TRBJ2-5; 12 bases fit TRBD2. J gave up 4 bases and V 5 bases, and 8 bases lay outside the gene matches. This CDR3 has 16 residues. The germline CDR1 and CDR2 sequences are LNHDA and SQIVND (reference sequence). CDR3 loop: CASSPRLAGEGETQYF. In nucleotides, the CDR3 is TGTGCCAGTAGTCCCAGACTAGCGGGGGAAGGAGAGACCCAGTACTTC.

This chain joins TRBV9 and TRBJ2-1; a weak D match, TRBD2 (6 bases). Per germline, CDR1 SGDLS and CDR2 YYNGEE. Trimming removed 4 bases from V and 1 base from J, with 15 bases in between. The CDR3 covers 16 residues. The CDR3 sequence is CASSSSLALSYNEQFF. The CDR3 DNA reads TGTGCCAGCAGCTCATCACTAGCCCTGTCCTACAATGAGCAGTTCTTC. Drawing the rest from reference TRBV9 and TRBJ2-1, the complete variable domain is DSGVTQTPKHLITATGQRVTLRCSPRSGDLSVYWYQQSLDQGLQFLIQYYNGEERAKGNILERFSAQQFPDLHSELNLSSLELGDSALYFCASSSSLALSYNEQFFGPGTRLTVL.

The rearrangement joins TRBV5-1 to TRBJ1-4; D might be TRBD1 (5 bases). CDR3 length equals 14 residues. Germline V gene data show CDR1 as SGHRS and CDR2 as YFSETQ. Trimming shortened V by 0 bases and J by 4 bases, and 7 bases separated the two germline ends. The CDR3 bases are TGCGCCAGCAGCTTGGAAGGGGTTAATGAAAAACTGTTTTTT. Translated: CASSLEGVNEKLFF.

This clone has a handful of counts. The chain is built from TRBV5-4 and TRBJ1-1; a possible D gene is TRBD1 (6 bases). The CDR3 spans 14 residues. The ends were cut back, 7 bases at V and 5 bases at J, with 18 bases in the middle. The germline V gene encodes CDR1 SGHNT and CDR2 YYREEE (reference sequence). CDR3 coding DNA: TGTGCCAGCGGGACGCAGGGGTGGGGAACTGAAGCTTTCTTT. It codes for CASGTQGWGTEAFF.

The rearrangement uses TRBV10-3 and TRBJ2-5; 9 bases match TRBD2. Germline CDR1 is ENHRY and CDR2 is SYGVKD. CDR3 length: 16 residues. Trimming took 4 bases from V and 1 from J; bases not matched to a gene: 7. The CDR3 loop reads CAISASGAGGQETQYF. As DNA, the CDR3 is TGTGCCATCAGTGCCAGTGGAGCGGGAGGCCAAGAGACCCAGTACTTC.

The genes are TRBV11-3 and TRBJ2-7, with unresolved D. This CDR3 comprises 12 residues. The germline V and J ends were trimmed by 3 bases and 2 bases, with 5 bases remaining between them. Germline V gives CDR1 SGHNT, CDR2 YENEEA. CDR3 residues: CASSFWPYEQYF. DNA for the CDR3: TGTGCCAGCAGCTTTTGGCCCTACGAGCAGTACTTC.

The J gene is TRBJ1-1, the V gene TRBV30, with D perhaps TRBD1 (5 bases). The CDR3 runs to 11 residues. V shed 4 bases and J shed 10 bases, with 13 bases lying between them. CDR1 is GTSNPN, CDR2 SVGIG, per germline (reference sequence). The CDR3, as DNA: TGTGCCTGGAAATGGGGCCAGGCAGCTTTCTTT. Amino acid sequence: CAWKWGQAAFF.

CDR3: CASSPPSGRAFYEQYF. In DNA, the CDR3 is TGTGCCAGCAGCCCCCCGAGCGGGAGGGCCTTCTACGAGCAGTACTTC. The rearrangement links TRBV5-6 to TRBJ2-7; TRBD2 aligns across 10 bases. Trimming took 4 bases from V and 3 from J; bases not matched to a gene: 10. This CDR3 is 16 amino acids long. Germline CDR1 reads SGHDT; CDR2 reads YYEEEE.

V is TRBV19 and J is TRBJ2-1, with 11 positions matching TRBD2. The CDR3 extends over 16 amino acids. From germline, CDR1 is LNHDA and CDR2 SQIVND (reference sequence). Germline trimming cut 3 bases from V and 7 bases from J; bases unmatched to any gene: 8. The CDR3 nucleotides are TGTGCCAGTAGTATCGGTAGACTAGCGGGGAGAAATGAGCAGTTCTTC. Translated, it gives CASSIGRLAGRNEQFF.

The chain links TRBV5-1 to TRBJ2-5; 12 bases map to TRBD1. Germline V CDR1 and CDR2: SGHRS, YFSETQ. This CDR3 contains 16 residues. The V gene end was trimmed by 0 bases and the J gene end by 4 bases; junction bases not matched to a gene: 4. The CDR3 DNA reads TGCGCCAGCAGCTTGGGGGGACAGGGGGCCGTAGAGACCCAGTACTTC. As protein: CASSLGGQGAVETQYF.

The CDR3 here is CAISESPSGRGHGFNYGYTF. CDR3 nucleotides: TGTGCCATCAGTGAGTCTCCATCTGGCCGCGGACACGGTTTTAACTATGGCTACACCTTC. This chain uses TRBV10-3 with TRBJ1-2, with TRBD1 as a possible D gene (5 bases). Germline CDR1 ENHRY, CDR2 SYGVKD. This CDR3 is 20 amino acids long. Trimming left V 0 bases short and J 1 base short, with 24 bases between.

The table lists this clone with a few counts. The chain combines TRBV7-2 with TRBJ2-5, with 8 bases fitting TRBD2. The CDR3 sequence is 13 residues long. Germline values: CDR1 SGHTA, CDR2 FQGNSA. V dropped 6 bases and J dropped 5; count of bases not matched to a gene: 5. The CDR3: CASRRLASETQYF. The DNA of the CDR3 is TGTGCCAGCAGACGACTAGCGTCGGAGACCCAGTACTTC. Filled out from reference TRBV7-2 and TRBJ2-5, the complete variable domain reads GAGVSQSPSNKVTEKGKDVELRCDPISGHTALYWYRQSLGQGLEFLIYFQGNSAPDKSGLPSDRFSAERTGGSVSTLTIQRTQQEDSAVYLCASRRLASETQYFGPGTRLLVL.

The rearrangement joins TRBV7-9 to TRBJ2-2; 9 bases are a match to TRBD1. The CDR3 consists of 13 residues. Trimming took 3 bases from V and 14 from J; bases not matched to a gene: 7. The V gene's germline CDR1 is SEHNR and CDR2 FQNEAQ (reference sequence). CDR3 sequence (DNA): TGTGCCAGCAGCTTGGGGGACAGGGCGGAACTGTTTTTT. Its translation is CASSLGDRAELFF.

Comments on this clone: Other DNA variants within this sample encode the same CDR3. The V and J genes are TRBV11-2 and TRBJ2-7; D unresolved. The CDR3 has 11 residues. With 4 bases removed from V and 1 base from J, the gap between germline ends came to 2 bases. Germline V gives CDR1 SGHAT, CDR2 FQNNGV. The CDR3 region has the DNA TGTGCCAGCAGCTCGTCCTACGAGCAGTACTTC. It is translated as CASSSSYEQYF.

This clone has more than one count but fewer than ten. CDR3 amino acids: CASSEAPTGTNRGAQYF. The CDR3 nucleotides read TGTGCCAGCAGTGAAGCACCGACAGGGACGAATAGGGGGGCCCAGTACTTC. The chain joins TRBV6-1 to TRBJ2-5; perhaps TRBD1 as D (7 bases). The germline gives CDR1 MNHNS, CDR2 SASEGT. V lost 0 bases, J lost 9 bases, and 23 bases lay in between. The CDR3 contains 17 residues.

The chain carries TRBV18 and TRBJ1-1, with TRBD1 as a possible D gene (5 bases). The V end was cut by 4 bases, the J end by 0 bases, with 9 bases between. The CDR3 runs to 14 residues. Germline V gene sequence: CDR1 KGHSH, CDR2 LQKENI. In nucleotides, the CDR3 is TGTGCCAGCTCACGCGGGGCCGTGAACACTGAAGCTTTCTTT. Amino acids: CASSRGAVNTEAFF.

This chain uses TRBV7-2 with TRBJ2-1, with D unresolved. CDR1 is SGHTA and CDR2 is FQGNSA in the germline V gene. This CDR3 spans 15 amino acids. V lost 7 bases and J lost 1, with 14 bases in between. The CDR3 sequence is CASTTAGSSYNEQFF. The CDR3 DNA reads TGTGCCAGCACCACCGCCGGGTCTTCCTACAATGAGCAGTTCTTC. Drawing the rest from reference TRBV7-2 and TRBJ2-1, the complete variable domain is GAGVSQSPSNKVTEKGKDVELRCDPISGHTALYWYRQSLGQGLEFLIYFQGNSAPDKSGLPSDRFSAERTGGSVSTLTIQRTQQEDSAVYLCASTTAGSSYNEQFFGPGTRLTVL.

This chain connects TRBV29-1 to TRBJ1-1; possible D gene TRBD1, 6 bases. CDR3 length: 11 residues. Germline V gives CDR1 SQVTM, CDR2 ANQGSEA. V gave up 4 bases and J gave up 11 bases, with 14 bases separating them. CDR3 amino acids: CSVADSDFAFF. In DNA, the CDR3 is TGCAGCGTTGCGGACAGCGACTTTGCTTTCTTT.